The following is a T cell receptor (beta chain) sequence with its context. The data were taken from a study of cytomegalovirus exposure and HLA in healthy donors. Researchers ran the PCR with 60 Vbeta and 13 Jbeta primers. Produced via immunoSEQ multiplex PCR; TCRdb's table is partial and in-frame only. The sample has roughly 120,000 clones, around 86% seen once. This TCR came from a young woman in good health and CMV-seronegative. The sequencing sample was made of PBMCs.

For the CDR3, the DNA is TGTGCCAGCAGTAGGGGGTACATTCAGTACTTC. This codes for CASSRGYIQYF. The V call is TRBV7-9, the J call TRBJ2-4; D may be TRBD1 (6 bases). There are 11 residues in the CDR3. Germline CDR1 SEHNR, CDR2 FQNEAQ (reference sequence). Trimming removed 6 bases from V and 8 bases from J, with 8 bases in between.